A selection of T cell receptor beta chains follows, all from one sample in a study of T cell clones after liver transplantation. Sequencing used immunoSEQ multiplex PCR; TCRdb keeps in-frame clones, though not all of them. This sample has tens of thousands of clones, with more than 90% found just once. The source material was CD4+ T cells from blood, sampled before liver transplant. The source is a human donor who received a liver transplant. The CDR3 runs from the conserved cysteine through the conserved F or W. The D gene is left open where the match is weak. Size is omitted from some rows. Given values are once, few, many or a class for expanded clones.

TRBD1,.,15,TRBV28,TRBJ1-5,TGTGCCAGCAGTTTTTGGGCAGGGGGAAATCAGCCCCAGCATTTT,CASSFWAGGNQPQHF
TRBD2,.,17,TRBV19,TRBJ2-5,TGTGCCAGTAGTATCCCTAGAGGAGCGGGGGGCGTAGAGACCCAGTACTTC,CASSIPRGAGGVETQYF
.,few,17,TRBV5-1,TRBJ1-1,TGCGCCAGCAGCCTAGACCCGTCCCGCTTAAGAAACACTGAAGCTTTCTTT,CASSLDPSRLRNTEAFF
.,.,14,TRBV6-6,TRBJ1-1,TGTGCCAGCAGTTTTCCCAGAAGGGACACTGAAGCTTTCTTT,CASSFPRRDTEAFF
TRBD1,once,15,TRBV6-1,TRBJ2-7,TGTGCCAGCAATATTCAGACAGGGGGTCTGTTCGAGCAGTACTTC,CASNIQTGGLFEQYF
.,once,14,TRBV7-2,TRBJ2-7,TGTGCCAGCAGGGCCTTGCGGGAAGGGGGCGAGCAGTACTTC,CASRALREGGEQYF
.,.,14,TRBV9,TRBJ2-1,TGTGCCAGCAGCGTAGCCCTAGGAGTGAGTGAGCAGTTCTTC,CASSVALGVSEQFF
.,.,15,TRBV19,TRBJ2-7,TGTGCCAGTAGTATAGCCACTCAAGGGAACTACGAGCAGTACTTC,CASSIATQGNYEQYF
TRBD2,.,15,TRBV5-4,TRBJ2-5,TGTGCCAGCAGCTTTCCCGGGGGGTCACAAGAGACCCAGTACTTC,CASSFPGGSQETQYF
TRBD1,.,15,TRBV11-3,TRBJ1-1,TGTGCCAGCACCTGGACAGGGATTTCTGGCACTGAAGCTTTCTTT,CASTWTGISGTEAFF
TRBD1,.,17,TRBV28,TRBJ1-2,TGTGCCAGCAGTTTAATAACCGGGACAGCGGACCCAAGATTCTACACCTTC,CASSLITGTADPRFYTF
TRBD1,.,15,TRBV5-1,TRBJ1-5,TGCGCCAGCAGCTCAGAGGGGGCAGGAAATCAGCCCCAGCATTTT,CASSSEGAGNQPQHF
.,few,13,TRBV6-1,TRBJ1-1,TGTGCCAGCAGTGATTCTCTTGGGACTGAAGCTTTCTTT,CASSDSLGTEAFF
TRBD2,.,14,TRBV18,TRBJ2-7,TGTGCCAGCTCACCATCGGCGGGAGGCTACGAGCAGTACTTC,CASSPSAGGYEQYF
.,.,13,TRBV27,TRBJ1-3,TGTGCCAAGCCACAGGGCTCTGGAAACACCATATATTTT,CAKPQGSGNTIYF
.,.,17,TRBV7-9,TRBJ2-5,TGTGCCAGCAGCTTAGCGCTCGGGGCGGCAGGCCAAGAGACCCAGTACTTC,CASSLALGAAGQETQYF
.,.,13,TRBV4-3,TRBJ2-1,TGCGCCAGCAGCCGTGGTCACGGGGATGAGCAGTTCTTC,CASSRGHGDEQFF
TRBD2,.,13,TRBV29-1,TRBJ2-1,TGCAGCGCAGGGACTAGCGGCTACAATGAGCAGTTCTTC,CSAGTSGYNEQFF
.,.,14,TRBV30,TRBJ1-6,TGTGCCTGGAATTCGGGGACATATAATTCACCCCTCCACTTT,CAWNSGTYNSPLHF
.,.,13,TRBV4-2,TRBJ1-2,TGTGCCAGCAGCCAAGAAGGGTATGGCGGCTACACCTTC,CASSQEGYGGYTF
TRBD2,.,13,TRBV6-6,TRBJ2-3,TGTGCCAGCACAGCGGGGAGCACAGATACGCAGTATTTT,CASTAGSTDTQYF
.,.,14,TRBV7-7,TRBJ2-5,TGTGCCAGCAGCTTTTTAGGGGGCCAAGAGACCCAGTACTTC,CASSFLGGQETQYF
TRBD1,.,16,TRBV4-1,TRBJ2-2,TGCGCCAGCAGCCAACCCCTGACAGGGCCCCCCGGGGAGCTGTTTTTT,CASSQPLTGPPGELFF
.,.,14,TRBV5-1,TRBJ1-6,TGCGCCAGCAGTTTCTCCACGTATAATTCACCCCTCCACTTT,CASSFSTYNSPLHF
TRBD1,.,16,TRBV7-6,TRBJ2-5,TGTGCCAGCAGCCCTTATAACGGACAGGGGATAGAGACCCAGTACTTC,CASSPYNGQGIETQYF
TRBD1,.,15,TRBV19,TRBJ1-4,TGTGCCAGTAGTATCCAGGGGGCGGCTAATGAAAAACTGTTTTTT,CASSIQGAANEKLFF
.,.,14,TRBV28,TRBJ2-7,TGTGCCAGCAGTCCTCTCTACATGAACTACGAGCAGTACTTC,CASSPLYMNYEQYF
TRBD1,.,13,TRBV2,TRBJ1-1,TGTGCCAGCTTGGGACAGATGAACACTGAAGCTTTCTTT,CASLGQMNTEAFF
.,.,17,TRBV21-1,TRBJ2-1,TGTGCCAGCAGCACACGGAGCGGGAATAGCTCCTACAATGAGCAGTTCTTC,CASSTRSGNSSYNEQFF
.,.,15,TRBV19,TRBJ2-3,TGTGCCAGTAAGCTACAAGTAGGGGAGGCAGATACGCAGTATTTT,CASKLQVGEADTQYF
TRBD1,.,14,TRBV5-1,TRBJ2-1,TGCGCCAGCAGGCCCGGGACAGGGGGCAATGAGCAGTTCTTC,CASRPGTGGNEQFF
TRBD2,.,17,TRBV7-9,TRBJ2-1,TGTGCCAGCAGCCCATTCGGGACTAGCGGGACTTACAATGAGCAGTTCTTC,CASSPFGTSGTYNEQFF
.,.,15,TRBV12-5,TRBJ2-3,TGTGCTAGTGGTTCGGGGCAGGGTGGCACAGATACGCAGTATTTT,CASGSGQGGTDTQYF
TRBD1,.,15,TRBV2,TRBJ1-5,TGTGCCAGCACCCGACACAGGGGGGCGGATCAGCCCCAGCATTTT,CASTRHRGADQPQHF
.,.,16,TRBV18,TRBJ2-1,TGTGCCAGCTCACCAATCGCGCGCCCGAAAGGTGGTGAGCAGTTCTTC,CASSPIARPKGGEQFF
.,.,14,TRBV9,TRBJ2-7,TGTGCCAGCAGCGTACAGGGAAAATCCTACGAGCAGTACTTC,CASSVQGKSYEQYF
TRBD1,.,15,TRBV5-1,TRBJ1-4,TGCGCCAGCAGCGGACAGGGGGCGGCTAATGAAAAACTGTTTTTT,CASSGQGAANEKLFF
.,few,18,TRBV10-3,TRBJ2-1,TGTGCCATCAGTGAGCCCCTGGCCCCCAGGGGGGAGGGGGATGAGCAGTTCTTC,CAISEPLAPRGEGDEQFF
.,.,14,TRBV7-8,TRBJ2-7,TGTGCCAGCAGCCGCGCCTTGGACTCCTACGAGCAGTACTTC,CASSRALDSYEQYF
TRBD1,once,14,TRBV11-1,TRBJ2-7,TGTGCCAGCAGCCGGGACAGCTTTACCTACGAGCAGTACTTC,CASSRDSFTYEQYF
.,once,18,TRBV5-1,TRBJ2-7,TGCGCCAGCAGCTTGGCCTCGACAGCCGGCGGTCTTCCCTACGAGCAGTACTTC,CASSLASTAGGLPYEQYF
TRBD1,.,13,TRBV18,TRBJ1-5,TGTGCCAGCTCAGACGACAGGGCTAAGCCCCAGCATTTT,CASSDDRAKPQHF
.,.,16,TRBV5-6,TRBJ2-1,TGTGCCAGCAGCGTGACTAGTTTGAGCCACGGAAATGAGCAGTTCTTC,CASSVTSLSHGNEQFF
TRBD1,.,13,TRBV6-6,TRBJ2-7,TGTGCCAGCAGTACCAGACAGGGCTACGAGCAGTACTTC,CASSTRQGYEQYF
TRBD2,.,13,TRBV2,TRBJ2-3,TGTGCCAGCAAGCGGGGGGCGTTGGATACGCAGTATTTT,CASKRGALDTQYF
.,once,17,TRBV18,TRBJ2-7,TGTGCCAGCTCACCATTGATGGAGGGTAGCGGAACCTACGAGCAGTACTTC,CASSPLMEGSGTYEQYF
.,.,14,TRBV28,TRBJ1-5,TGTGCCAGCAGTATAACTCAGGGGCCCCAGCCCCAGCATTTT,CASSITQGPQPQHF
.,once,16,TRBV7-6,TRBJ2-1,TGTGCCAGCAGCGTGGACAGAGTTCCCTCCTACAATGAGCAGTTCTTC,CASSVDRVPSYNEQFF
TRBD1,once,17,TRBV28,TRBJ2-1,TGTGCCAGCAACCTCTCCGGGACAGGGGCTGAAAAATATGAGCAGTTCTTC,CASNLSGTGAEKYEQFF
TRBD1,.,18,TRBV19,TRBJ1-3,TGTGCCAGTTCGACGGGGCAGGGGGATCTCCTCTCTGGAAACACCATATATTTT,CASSTGQGDLLSGNTIYF